This TCR beta chain was identified in a study of shared clonotypes between healthy human individuals. Study details: Each donor had three CD4 naive, three CD4 memory, two CD8 naive and one CD8 memory plate.

With 2 bases removed from V and 8 bases from J, the gap between germline ends came to 6 bases. The CDR3 is made up of 12 amino acids. In germline, CDR1 is MDHEN, CDR2 SYDVKM. The genomic DNA of each subset was split evenly across several immunoSEQ plates. Assay used: immunoSEQ multiplex PCR; TCRdb lists only in-frame clones, some missing. Altogether 950,000 to 1,100,000 clones are present, about three quarters being singletons, with the ten largest covering 1.4%. Study-level results: The low donor count limited represented genetic and exposure-history diversity. A reduction in generation probabilities was seen for non-shared clonotypes relative to those shared by all four donors.

About this clone: What it binds is not known. Other DNA sequences in the same sample also yield this CDR3.

Source material: memory CD4+ T cells sorted from blood. The subset was: CD45RA-negative fraction. The TCR originated in a man between 18 and 35 years old in good health. The chain recombines TRBV28 with TRBJ1-4; weak D call: TRBD1 (5 bases). CDR3 in amino acids: CASSLQGEKLFF. The CDR3 region has the DNA TGTGCCAGCAGTTTACAGGGAGAAAAACTGTTTTTT.